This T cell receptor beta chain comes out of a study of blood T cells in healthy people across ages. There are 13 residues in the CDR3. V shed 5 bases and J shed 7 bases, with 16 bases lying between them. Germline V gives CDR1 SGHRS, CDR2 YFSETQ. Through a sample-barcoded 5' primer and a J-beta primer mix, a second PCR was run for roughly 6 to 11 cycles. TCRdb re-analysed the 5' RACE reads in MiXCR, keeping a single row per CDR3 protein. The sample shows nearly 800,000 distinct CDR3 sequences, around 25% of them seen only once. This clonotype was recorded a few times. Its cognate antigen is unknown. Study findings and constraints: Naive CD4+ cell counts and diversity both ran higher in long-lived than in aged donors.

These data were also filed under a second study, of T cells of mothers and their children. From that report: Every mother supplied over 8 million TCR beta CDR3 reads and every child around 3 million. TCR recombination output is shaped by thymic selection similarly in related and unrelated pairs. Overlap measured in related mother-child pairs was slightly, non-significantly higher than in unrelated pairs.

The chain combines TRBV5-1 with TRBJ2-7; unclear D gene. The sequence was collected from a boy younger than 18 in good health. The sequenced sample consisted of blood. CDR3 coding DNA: TGCGCCAGCAGTATAAACCCAAAACGGGAGCAGTACTTC. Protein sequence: CASSINPKREQYF. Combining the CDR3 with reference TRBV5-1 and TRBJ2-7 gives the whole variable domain KAGVTQTPRYLIKTRGQQVTLSCSPISGHRSVSWYQQTPGQGLQFLFEYFSETQRNKGNFPGRFSGRQFSNSRSEMNVSTLELGDSALYLCASSINPKREQYFGPGTRLTVT.